Following are 17 T cell receptor beta chains from one sample sequenced in a study of T cells in Graves' hyperthyroidism and ophthalmopathy. The investigators amplified TCR beta CDR3 regions from RNA transcripts. The HTBI primer set was used in a first-round RT-PCR of the TCR CDR3. TCRdb used MiXCR to reprocess the multiplex PCR reads, holding one entry per CDR3 protein. This sample yields 600,000 or so distinct CDR3 sequences, of which 14% are seen a single time; 9.5% to 15% belongs to the top ten. Specimen: blood. The receptor source for this set is a woman in her fifties or sixties with Graves' ophthalmopathy.

The table lists this clonotype with many counts. The rearrangement links TRBV28 to TRBJ2-5, with 11 positions matching TRBD2. The CDR3 is made up of 15 amino acids. Trimming at V came to 6 bases and at J to 5 bases, leaving 8 bases not matched to a gene. Germline V gene lookup returns CDR1 MDHEN and CDR2 SYDVKM. CDR3 in amino acids: CASSRLAGYGETQYF. The CDR3 nucleotides are TGTGCCAGCAGCAGACTAGCGGGATATGGGGAGACCCAGTACTTC.

This clonotype was detected only a few times. The chain links TRBV29-1 to TRBJ2-2, with 10 bases fitting TRBD1. The V segment lost 7 bases and the J segment 6 bases; nucleotides outside the gene matches: 2. Germline CDR1 is SQVTM and CDR2 is ANQGSEA. The CDR3 consists of 12 residues. CDR3 sequence: CSGGQGAGELFF. Written as DNA, the CDR3 is TGCAGCGGAGGACAGGGGGCCGGGGAGCTGTTTTTT.

This clonotype appeared a few times. This chain links TRBV28 with TRBJ1-3, with D uncertain. Germline CDR1 is MDHEN and CDR2 is SYDVKM. The CDR3 length is 12 residues. Deletions cut 5 bases from V and 5 bases from J, with 7 bases between. The CDR3 DNA is TGTGCCAGCAGTCTTGAAAGAAACACCATATATTTT. Translated, it gives CASSLERNTIYF.

This clonotype was seen repeatedly, ten times or more. J is TRBJ2-1 and V is TRBV12-3 or TRBV12-4; 8 bases align to TRBD2. With V trimmed by 1 base and J by 12 bases, 11 bases remained unmatched. The CDR3 is 15 residues long. DNA for the CDR3: TGTGCCAGCAGTTTAGGCGCAGCGGGAGTTCAGGGGCAGTTCTTC. Translation: CASSLGAAGVQGQFF.

This chain joins TRBV7-3 and TRBJ2-2; D unresolved. Germline V gene sequence: CDR1 SGHTA, CDR2 FQGTGA. CDR3 length: 16 residues. V gave up 5 bases and J gave up 1 base, with 14 bases separating them. In nucleotides, the CDR3 is TGTGCCAGCAGCCCCCCGACTGGAAGGAACACCGGGGAGCTGTTTTTT. Its translation is CASSPPTGRNTGELFF. The full variable domain, its missing parts supplied by reference TRBV7-3 and TRBJ2-2, is GAGVSQTPSNKVTEKGKYVELRCDPISGHTALYWYRQSLGQGPEFLIYFQGTGAADDSGLPNDRFFAVRPEGSVSTLKIQRTERGDSAVYLCASSPPTGRNTGELFFGEGSRLTVL.

This clonotype was counted many times. CDR3 nucleotides: TGTGCCTGGGGACGGGAAGGGGCCGGGGAGCTGTTTTTT. It yields the protein CAWGREGAGELFF. This chain uses TRBV30 with TRBJ2-2; D could derive from TRBD1 or TRBD2 (5 bases each). CDR1 and CDR2 (germline): GTSNPN, SVGIG (reference sequence). Trimming took off 5 bases at V and 6 bases at J, with 13 bases between the two ends. CDR3 length equals 13 residues. Variable domain in full (rest from reference TRBV30 and TRBJ2-2): SQTIHQWPATLVQPVGSPLSLECTVEGTSNPNLYWYRQAAGRGLQLLFYSVGIGQISSEVPQNLSASRPQDRQFILSSKKLLLSDSGFYLCAWGREGAGELFFGEGSRLTVL.

This clonotype was found many times. V gene TRBV12-3 or TRBV12-4 combines with J gene TRBJ1-1; 7 bases are a match to TRBD1. The CDR3 extends over 15 amino acids. V trimming: 3 bases; J trimming: 2 bases; junction bases outside the gene matches: 6. The CDR3 DNA reads as TGTGCCAGCAGTTTGTCGGCAGGGGGAAACACTGAAGCTTTCTTT. Protein: CASSLSAGGNTEAFF.

This clonotype was seen only a few times. The chain uses TRBV6-5 and TRBJ1-5, with D maybe TRBD1 (5 bases). Per germline, CDR1 MNHEY and CDR2 SVGAGI. The CDR3 is 17 residues long. Trimming removed 0 bases from V and 4 bases from J, with 16 bases in between. As DNA, the CDR3 is TGTGCCAGCAGTTACTCGGTTTCAGGCGGGGGTAATCAGCCCCAGCATTTT. It specifies CASSYSVSGGGNQPQHF.

The sample holds many counts of this clonotype. CDR3 DNA sequence: TGTGCCAGCAGTCGAGGGACAGGGGGCGGAGGAGAGCAGTACTTC. As protein: CASSRGTGGGGEQYF. The V call is TRBV27, the J call TRBJ2-7, with 12 bases lining up with TRBD1. The J segment lost 7 bases and the V segment lost 5 bases, leaving 9 bases of the junction unmatched. The CDR3 runs to 15 residues. CDR1 and CDR2 (germline): MNHEY, SMNVEV (reference sequence).

This clonotype came up many times. V gene TRBV20-1 combines with J gene TRBJ1-4; a possible D gene is TRBD1 (5 bases). Germline CDR1 is DFQATT and CDR2 is SNEGSKA (reference sequence). V was shortened by 1 base and J by 5 bases, with 11 bases between the two germline ends. CDR3 size: 14 residues. The CDR3 reads CSARATEGNEKLFF. The CDR3 DNA reads TGCAGTGCTAGAGCGACTGAGGGGAATGAAAAACTGTTTTTT.

V and J are TRBV7-9 and TRBJ1-1; D gene uncertain. Trimming shortened V by 5 bases and J by 2 bases, and 12 bases separated the two germline ends. Germline V lookup: CDR1 SEHNR, CDR2 FQNEAQ (reference sequence). The CDR3 loop spans 14 amino acids. The CDR3 DNA is TGTGCCAGCAGCCCGCTACAGAAAAACACTGAAGCTTTCTTT. It specifies CASSPLQKNTEAFF.

This clonotype has at least ten counts. This chain connects TRBV2 to TRBJ2-2; D gene unclear. CDR1 is SNHLY, CDR2 FYNNEI, per germline. This CDR3 is 14 amino acids long. The ends were cut back, 4 bases at V and 4 bases at J, with 10 bases in the middle. CDR3 residues: CASSVLGFTGELFF. Here the CDR3 DNA reads TGTGCCAGCAGTGTATTAGGGTTCACCGGGGAGCTGTTTTTT.

This clonotype was recorded at least ten times. The gene calls are TRBV7-9 and TRBJ2-7; D tentatively fits TRBD1 or TRBD2 (5 bases each). Per the germline V gene, CDR1 is SEHNR and CDR2 is FQNEAQ (reference sequence). Trimming cost V 6 bases and J 5 bases, with 23 bases left between them. The CDR3 extends over 16 amino acids. This CDR3 reads CASSPLAPRVQDEQYF. CDR3 bases: TGTGCCAGCAGTCCTTTAGCGCCGAGGGTACAGGACGAGCAGTACTTC.

This clonotype was seen a handful of times. The rearrangement joins TRBV3-1 to TRBJ1-4, with 7 nucleotides matching TRBD1. With 4 bases clipped from V and 8 bases from J, the junction kept 7 bases outside the gene matches. The CDR3 contains 14 residues. The germline gives CDR1 LGHDT, CDR2 YNNKEL (reference sequence). In nucleotides, the CDR3 is TGTGCCAGCAGCCCCCCAGGGGGATACGAAAAACTGTTTTTT. Its translation: CASSPPGGYEKLFF.

Ten or more counts support this clonotype. The gene calls are TRBV6-2 or TRBV6-3 and TRBJ2-1; 12 nucleotides match TRBD2. Looked up from germline, CDR1 is MNHEY and CDR2 is SVGEGT. CDR3 length: 17 residues. The ends lost 4 bases at V and 3 bases at J; junction bases unmatched: 7. The CDR3 spells CASSWTSGTYFYNEQFF. The DNA for the CDR3 is TGTGCCAGCAGTTGGACTAGCGGGACATATTTCTACAATGAGCAGTTCTTC.

This clonotype was observed many times. The chain couples TRBV20-1 to TRBJ2-3, with a possible D match to TRBD2 (6 bases). This CDR3 spans 14 amino acids. The germline gives CDR1 DFQATT, CDR2 SNEGSKA (reference sequence). The ends were cut back, 3 bases at V and 4 bases at J, with 14 bases in the middle. The CDR3 spells CSARDGGKPDTQYF. CDR3 DNA sequence: TGCAGTGCTAGGGACGGGGGAAAACCAGATACGCAGTATTTT.

The chain carries TRBV12-3 or TRBV12-4 and TRBJ2-5; TRBD2 agrees at 12 bases. This CDR3 has 15 amino acids. V lost 6 bases and J lost 7; bases outside the gene matches: 9. The CDR3 nucleotides read TGTGCCAGCAGCCGGGGACTAGCGGGCGCCGGGACCCAGTACTTC. Encoded protein: CASSRGLAGAGTQYF.